The clone carrying this T cell receptor beta chain was detected only a few times. Its antigen is not known. The data were taken from a study of early T cells in non-severe SARS-CoV-2 infection. As for the study in general: Sequencing of bulk RNA from unsorted whole blood was done, without chain pairing.

V lost 2 bases and J lost 6; bases outside the gene matches: 5. Per the germline V gene, CDR1 is SGHDT and CDR2 is YYEEEE. The CDR3 is made up of 15 amino acids. Study observations and caveats: VDJdb-based annotation leaned toward anti-spike CD8 responses and missed private and CD4 specificities.

Attachment of unique molecular identifiers was made to individual cDNA molecules. TCRdb processed the 5' RACE reads anew with MiXCR; each CDR3 protein has one entry. The sample holds about 70,000 distinct CDR3 sequences; more than 12% are singletons and the top ten take roughly 3.7%. Source: whole blood, taken at baseline. The TCR originated in an adult who was a healthcare worker with PCR-confirmed SARS-CoV-2 infection or an uninfected control (not recorded which). This chain links TRBV5-6 with TRBJ2-1, with 10 nucleotides matching TRBD1. CDR3 DNA sequence: TGTGCCAGCAGCTTTGGGGGACAGGGGAGCAATGAGCAGTTCTTC. It translates to CASSFGGQGSNEQFF.